Many counts were recorded for the clone carrying this T cell receptor (beta chain). Its antigen is unknown. The sample originates from a study of lung T cells in sarcoidosis with Löfgren's syndrome. Study-level results: Löfgren's syndrome patients reportedly showed greatest TRAV12-1 and TRBV2 expansion versus controls.

This CDR3 region has 16 residues. The J segment lost 8 bases and the V segment lost 6 bases, leaving 15 bases of the junction unmatched. Per the germline V gene, CDR1 is MNHNS and CDR2 is SASEGT. Via MiXCR, TCRdb re-called the reads, giving one row per CDR3 protein. The repertoire holds 60,000 or so distinct CDR3 sequences, with approximately 21% as singletons. The V gene is TRBV6-1, the J gene TRBJ1-4; TRBD1 aligns across 7 bases. This clonotype originated in a human donor with sarcoidosis (Löfgren's syndrome or another form), or a control subject (not recorded which). Sequencing input: CD4+ T cells from PBMCs. CDR3 nucleotides: TGTGCCAGCAGGTCGGACAGGCGGAGATCAGGGGAAAAACTGTTTTTT. Its protein is CASRSDRRRSGEKLFF.